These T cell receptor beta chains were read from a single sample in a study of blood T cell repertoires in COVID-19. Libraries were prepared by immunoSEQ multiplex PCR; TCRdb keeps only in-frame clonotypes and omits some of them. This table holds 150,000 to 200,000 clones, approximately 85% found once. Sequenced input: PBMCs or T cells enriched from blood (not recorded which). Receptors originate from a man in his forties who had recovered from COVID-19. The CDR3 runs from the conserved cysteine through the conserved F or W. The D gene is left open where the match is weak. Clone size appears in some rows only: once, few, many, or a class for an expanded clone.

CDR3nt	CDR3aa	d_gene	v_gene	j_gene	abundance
TGTGCCAGCAAAGGAACTAGCGGGAGGATCACAGATACGCAGTATTTT	CASKGTSGRITDTQYF	TRBD2	TRBV7-9	TRBJ2-3	NA
TGCGCCAGCAAGTCAAGCGGTGCCTACGAGCAGTACTTC	CASKSSGAYEQYF	NA	TRBV5-1	TRBJ2-7	NA
TGCGCCAGCAGCCAATCGGGCGGGCAAGAGACCCAGTACTTC	CASSQSGGQETQYF	NA	TRBV4-3	TRBJ2-5	NA
TGTGCCAGCAGTGACCAGAGGTCAGATACGCAGTATTTT	CASSDQRSDTQYF	NA	TRBV6-4	TRBJ2-3	NA
TGTGCCAGCTCACAGGACAGGGGCCAAAACATTCAGTACTTC	CASSQDRGQNIQYF	TRBD1	TRBV18	TRBJ2-4	NA
TGTGCCAGCAGCACCGACAGGGGGCAAGGCGGGGAGCTGTTTTTT	CASSTDRGQGGELFF	TRBD1	TRBV5-4	TRBJ2-2	NA
TGTGCCAGCAGTCTTCGGGGAGCGGGAGGGCGATTGAATGAGCAGTTCTTC	CASSLRGAGGRLNEQFF	TRBD2	TRBV6-6	TRBJ2-1	NA
TGTGCCAGCAGCGCCCGGGAGCGGGGACTTTCCCAAGATACGCAGTATTTT	CASSARERGLSQDTQYF	TRBD2	TRBV5-6	TRBJ2-3	NA
TGCGCCAGCAGCTCACAGGGGCCGAACACCGGGGAGCTGTTTTTT	CASSSQGPNTGELFF	TRBD1	TRBV5-1	TRBJ2-2	NA
TGTGCCAGCAGAGACCGGGACAGGGTAAACACTGAAGCTTTCTTT	CASRDRDRVNTEAFF	TRBD1	TRBV6-5	TRBJ1-1	NA
TGCAGCGTTGAAGAGCAGCAAGAGACCCAGTACTTC	CSVEEQQETQYF	NA	TRBV29-1	TRBJ2-5	NA
TGTGCCAGCAGTATCTCGGACAGGGGCTACGAGCAGTACTTC	CASSISDRGYEQYF	TRBD1	TRBV28	TRBJ2-7	NA
TGTGCCAGCAGCTTGGGGGGGGTTGACGCTGAAGCTTTCTTT	CASSLGGVDAEAFF	NA	TRBV5-8	TRBJ1-1	NA
TGTGCCAGTAGTTCTCCCCGGGGGGGGGCCCTCGTGAACACTGAAGCTTTCTTT	CASSSPRGGALVNTEAFF	NA	TRBV19	TRBJ1-1	once
TGCAGTGCTAGTACCGTCCTGGCAGGTTCGAACACCGGGGAGCTGTTTTTT	CSASTVLAGSNTGELFF	NA	TRBV20-1	TRBJ2-2	few
TGTGCCAGCAGTACCCAAGGAGGGGGCTCTGGTTACGAGCAGTACTTC	CASSTQGGGSGYEQYF	NA	TRBV28	TRBJ2-7	NA
TGTGCCAGCAGCGTAGAAGGAGGAAGGTATGGCTACACCTTC	CASSVEGGRYGYTF	NA	TRBV9	TRBJ1-2	NA
TGTGCCAGCAGCTTAGGCAGGGGCTATCAGCCCCAGCATTTT	CASSLGRGYQPQHF	NA	TRBV7-6	TRBJ1-5	NA
TGTGCCAGCAGCGATAACACAGGGCTGAAGGCTTTCTTT	CASSDNTGLKAFF	NA	TRBV7-2	TRBJ1-1	few
TGTGCCAGCAGCGTAGTGATGCTGGCAACTGAAGCTTTCTTT	CASSVVMLATEAFF	NA	TRBV9	TRBJ1-1	NA
TGTGCCATCAGTGAGGGGGCGGACTATGGCTACACCTTC	CAISEGADYGYTF	NA	TRBV10-3	TRBJ1-2	once
TGTGCCAGTCTTGTCTCTGGGGCCAACGTCCTGACTTTC	CASLVSGANVLTF	NA	TRBV28	TRBJ2-6	NA
TGTGCCTGGACCGCGCTTGGCCTAGGGAACACTGAAGCTTTCTTT	CAWTALGLGNTEAFF	NA	TRBV30	TRBJ1-1	NA
TGTGCCAGCAGCCTCGGACTAGCGGCGTGGAATGAGCAGTTCTTC	CASSLGLAAWNEQFF	TRBD2	TRBV7-2	TRBJ2-1	NA
TGCGCCAGCAGCCATCTCCCCGGGGGGGTGGACAATGAGCAGTTCTTC	CASSHLPGGVDNEQFF	TRBD2	TRBV4-3	TRBJ2-1	NA
TGTGCTAGCAGCCCAGCGGGAGTGGCTGAAGCTTTCTTT	CASSPAGVAEAFF	NA	TRBV7-7	TRBJ1-1	NA
TGTGCCATCACCCAGGGACTTTCAGGAAACACCATATATTTT	CAITQGLSGNTIYF	NA	TRBV10-3	TRBJ1-3	NA
TGTGCCAGCAGCTCCGTCGATACGCAGTATTTT	CASSSVDTQYF	NA	TRBV11-2	TRBJ2-3	NA
TGTGCCAGCAGTTTCATGGGCGGGGCGAGCCGCTACGAGCAGTACTTC	CASSFMGGASRYEQYF	NA	TRBV28	TRBJ2-7	few
TGTGCCAGCAACCCGGGACAGGGACTAGCGGGAGTCAATGAGCAGTTCTTC	CASNPGQGLAGVNEQFF	TRBD2	TRBV7-9	TRBJ2-1	NA
TGTGCCAGCAGTGCATACAGGGCTGGCCGCAATCAGCCCCAGCATTTT	CASSAYRAGRNQPQHF	NA	TRBV2	TRBJ1-5	NA
TGCGCCAGCAGCCAAGCGATCCAACGGGGGGCTTTCTTT	CASSQAIQRGAFF	NA	TRBV4-3	TRBJ1-1	NA
TGTGCCAGCAAGGGACAGGGGCATGAAAAACTGTTTTTT	CASKGQGHEKLFF	TRBD1	TRBV6-5	TRBJ1-4	NA
TGCGCCAGCAGCTCCAGCGGGAGTAGCACAGATACGCAGTATTTT	CASSSSGSSTDTQYF	TRBD2	TRBV5-1	TRBJ2-3	NA
TGTGCCAGCAGTGAGCGGAGTTCTGAAGCTTTCTTT	CASSERSSEAFF	NA	TRBV2	TRBJ1-1	once
TGTGCCAGCAGCTCTCGGGAGTCCCTCTCCTACGAGCAGTACTTC	CASSSRESLSYEQYF	NA	TRBV7-2	TRBJ2-7	once
TGTGCCAGCAGCTTGGACTATTACACTGAAGCTTTCTTT	CASSLDYYTEAFF	NA	TRBV5-6	TRBJ1-1	NA
TGTGCCAGCAGCGTTAGCGCCAACTCTGGGGCCAACGTCCTGACTTTC	CASSVSANSGANVLTF	NA	TRBV9	TRBJ2-6	NA
TGTGCCAGCTCACCACCCTCGGGTAGCGAGCAGTACTTC	CASSPPSGSEQYF	NA	TRBV18	TRBJ2-7	NA
TGTGCCACCAGCAGAGATAAAGGGGGCACCGGGGAGCTGTTTTTT	CATSRDKGGTGELFF	NA	TRBV15	TRBJ2-2	NA
TGTGCCAGCAGCTTGGAACAGTTCAATGAGCAGTTCTTC	CASSLEQFNEQFF	NA	TRBV5-5	TRBJ2-1	NA
TGTGCCAGCAGTTCGACAGGGGGTCAAGAGACCCAGTACTTC	CASSSTGGQETQYF	TRBD1	TRBV28	TRBJ2-5	NA
TGTGCCAGCAGCTTGACAGGGGTAGCTTTCTTT	CASSLTGVAFF	TRBD1	TRBV5-5	TRBJ1-1	NA
TGTGCCAGCAGCTTCCCTAGCACAGATACGCAGTATTTT	CASSFPSTDTQYF	NA	TRBV7-9	TRBJ2-3	few
TGTGCCACCCGGTCCCAGGTGTCCACTAGCACAGATACGCAGTATTTT	CATRSQVSTSTDTQYF	NA	TRBV24-1	TRBJ2-3	once
TGTGCCACCTCATTTGGGCGCACCGGGGAGCTGTTTTTT	CATSFGRTGELFF	NA	TRBV11-1	TRBJ2-2	once
TGCGCCAGCAGCCAAGCCCCAGGGAACACTGAAGCTTTCTTT	CASSQAPGNTEAFF	NA	TRBV4-1	TRBJ1-1	NA
TGCGCCAGCAGCAAGGACAGTTCAACTAATGAAAAACTGTTTTTT	CASSKDSSTNEKLFF	NA	TRBV5-1	TRBJ1-4	NA
TGTGCCAGCAGCTCTTTAGCGGGAGAGACCCAGTACTTC	CASSSLAGETQYF	TRBD2	TRBV5-4	TRBJ2-5	NA
TGTGCCAGTAGTATCCCAGGGGCTGGGGCCAACGTCCTGACTTTC	CASSIPGAGANVLTF	NA	TRBV19	TRBJ2-6	NA
TGTGCCAGCAGCCAGCGCAGGGGAAACACCGGGGAGCTGTTTTTT	CASSQRRGNTGELFF	NA	TRBV3-1/TRBV3-2	TRBJ2-2	NA